These 31 T cell receptor beta chains originate from one sample sequenced in a study of blood T cell repertoires in COVID-19. Only in-frame clones appear in the TCRdb table, and some are missing; sequencing was by immunoSEQ multiplex PCR. The sample shows 350,000 to 450,000 clones, more than 85% of them seen only once. The sample comprised peripheral blood. Receptors originate from a human donor in a cohort sampled during active COVID-19.

This chain connects TRBV19 to TRBJ1-5, with TRBD1 matching over 9 bases. Trimming removed 4 bases from V and 6 bases from J; junction bases left unmatched: 10. Germline CDR1 is LNHDA and CDR2 is SQIVND (reference sequence). The CDR3 consists of 16 residues. The CDR3 nucleotides read TGTGCCAGTAGTACCCTAGGGACAGGGTCGTTTCAGCCCCAGCATTTT. Translated, it gives CASSTLGTGSFQPQHF.

The CDR3 DNA reads as TGTGCCAGCAGCTTTGGGCTAGCGGGGAACTACGAGCAGTACTTC. Translated, it gives CASSFGLAGNYEQYF. This sequence joins TRBV7-2 and TRBJ2-7; 9 bases match TRBD2. CDR3 length: 15 amino acids. After removal of 3 bases from V and 3 bases from J, the junction contained 6 bases not matched to a gene. The germline V gene encodes CDR1 SGHTA and CDR2 FQGNSA.

The chain employs TRBV2 and TRBJ1-6; TRBD1 matches at 9 bases. Germline V gives CDR1 SNHLY, CDR2 FYNNEI. J lost 10 bases, V lost 4 bases, and 11 bases had no gene match. This CDR3 region has 16 residues. The DNA for the CDR3 is TGTGCCAGCAGTGTAATGGGACAGGGCCTCGGCTCACCCCTCCACTTT. Residues: CASSVMGQGLGSPLHF. The full variable domain, rest sourced from reference TRBV2 and TRBJ1-6, is EPEVTQTPSHQVTQMGQEVILRCVPISNHLYFYWYRQILGQKVEFLVSFYNNEISEKSEIFDDQFSVERPDGSNFTLKIRSTKLEDSAMYFCASSVMGQGLGSPLHFGNGTRLTVT.

This chain joins TRBV6-6 and TRBJ1-2, with 7 nucleotides matching TRBD1. The trim removed 6 bases at V and 6 bases at J, leaving 10 bases unmatched. The CDR3 covers 14 residues. Germline CDR1 MNHNY, CDR2 SVGAGI (reference sequence). CDR3 DNA: TGTGCCAGCAGATCCGTAACAGGGGCCCATGGCTACACCTTC. The encoded protein is CASRSVTGAHGYTF.

The chain joins TRBV3-1 (or the pseudogene TRBV3-2) to TRBJ1-3, with D maybe TRBD1 (6 bases). The germline CDR1 and CDR2 sequences are LGHDT and YNNKEL (reference sequence). The germline V and J ends were trimmed by 0 bases and 4 bases, with 13 bases remaining between them. This CDR3 spans 16 amino acids. CDR3 coding DNA: TGTGCCAGCAGCCAAGATCTGGGGGCGGCAGGAAACACCATATATTTT. Translating it yields CASSQDLGAAGNTIYF.

V is TRBV5-6 and J is TRBJ1-1, with 9 bases lining up with TRBD1. Per the germline V gene, CDR1 is SGHDT and CDR2 is YYEEEE. The CDR3 totals 15 residues. J was trimmed by 4 bases and V by 0 bases; bases with no gene match: 4. DNA of the CDR3: TGTGCCAGCAGCTTGGAGGGGACAGGGTTCACTGAAGCTTTCTTT. Its protein product is CASSLEGTGFTEAFF.

J is TRBJ2-2 and V is TRBV5-1, with TRBD1 identical over 12 bases. The CDR3 extends over 16 amino acids. CDR1 and CDR2 (germline): SGHRS, YFSETQ. V lost 4 bases and J lost 1; bases outside the gene matches: 2. Here the CDR3 DNA reads TGCGCCAGCAGCGGGGACAGGGGGCTGAACACCGGGGAGCTGTTTTTT. Protein sequence: CASSGDRGLNTGELFF.

The genes are TRBV29-1 and TRBJ2-7, with a possible D match to TRBD1 (6 bases). The CDR3 covers 14 residues. Per the germline V gene, CDR1 is SQVTM and CDR2 is ANQGSEA. The V gene lost 2 bases and the J gene lost 0 bases, with 11 bases spanning the gap. CDR3 nucleotides: TGCAGCGTTGAATCGCAGGGGAGCTCCTACGAGCAGTACTTC. Amino acid sequence: CSVESQGSSYEQYF.

The chain employs TRBV6-6 and TRBJ2-7, with TRBD2 matching over 11 bases. This CDR3 is 14 amino acids long. Germline V CDR1 and CDR2: MNHNY, SVGAGI (reference sequence). V shed 7 bases and J 4 bases; nucleotides not matched to a gene: 6. The CDR3, as DNA: TGTGCCAGCACCGAACTAGCGGGAGTGTACGAGCAGTACTTC. Translated: CASTELAGVYEQYF.

This sequence joins TRBV2 and TRBJ2-3; 10 positions agree with TRBD2. CDR1 SNHLY and CDR2 FYNNEI come from the germline V gene. The CDR3 sequence is 16 residues long. The V and J ends lost 3 bases and 6 bases, in that order; junction bases with no gene match: 9. In nucleotides, the CDR3 is TGTGCCAGCAGTGAGCTAGCGGGAGCGGCCCGCGATACGCAGTATTTT. It translates to CASSELAGAARDTQYF.

The chain has TRBV6-1 and TRBJ1-4; D possibly corresponds to TRBD1 (5 bases). The ends were cut back, 2 bases at V and 1 base at J, with 8 bases in the middle. Germline CDR1 MNHNS, CDR2 SASEGT. The CDR3 loop spans 15 amino acids. The CDR3 bases are TGTGCCAGCAGTGAATTGCAGGGAACTAATGAAAAACTGTTTTTT. Translated: CASSELQGTNEKLFF.

The chain joins TRBV7-3 to TRBJ2-3, with TRBD2 matching 8 bases. The V gene's germline CDR1 is SGHTA and CDR2 FQGTGA. Unmatched junction bases numbered 3, after V lost 1 base and J lost 0 bases. This CDR3 is 16 amino acids long. CDR3: CASSLNPGGSTDTQYF. The DNA of the CDR3 is TGTGCCAGCAGCTTAAATCCGGGAGGGAGCACAGATACGCAGTATTTT.

The J gene is TRBJ1-1, the V gene TRBV18, with TRBD1 matching over 8 bases. J was trimmed by 3 bases and V by 3 bases; bases with no gene match: 9. The CDR3 consists of 16 residues. CDR1 is KGHSH and CDR2 is LQKENI in the germline V gene. Here the CDR3 reads CASSPTTGDGDTEAFF. The DNA for the CDR3 is TGTGCCAGCTCACCGACGACAGGGGATGGAGACACTGAAGCTTTCTTT.

This chain links TRBV3-1 (or the pseudogene TRBV3-2) with TRBJ2-7; possibly TRBD2 for D (6 bases). Germline assignment: CDR1 LGHDT and CDR2 YNNKEL (reference sequence). V lost 3 bases and J lost 7, with 16 bases in between. This CDR3 has 14 residues. As DNA, the CDR3 is TGTGCCAGCAGCCAGGCCTCCGGGGGAGGAGAGCAGTACTTC. Its protein product is CASSQASGGGEQYF.

The V gene is TRBV12-3 or TRBV12-4, the J gene TRBJ2-1, with D possibly TRBD2 on 5 matching bases. The CDR3 spans 11 residues. V lost 10 bases to trimming and J lost 14 bases, with 18 bases between them. CDR3 loop: CATGMDLAKFF. The CDR3 DNA reads TGTGCCACCGGCATGGATCTAGCTAAGTTCTTC.

The chain links TRBV5-1 to TRBJ2-2; D unresolved. CDR1 is SGHRS and CDR2 is YFSETQ in the germline V gene. The CDR3 totals 14 residues. Trimming took off 0 bases at V and 4 bases at J, with 7 bases between the two ends. CDR3 loop: CASSLDSSTGELFF. Here the CDR3 DNA reads TGCGCCAGCAGCTTGGACAGTTCCACCGGGGAGCTGTTTTTT. Complete variable domain (other parts from reference TRBV5-1 and TRBJ2-2): KAGVTQTPRYLIKTRGQQVTLSCSPISGHRSVSWYQQTPGQGLQFLFEYFSETQRNKGNFPGRFSGRQFSNSRSEMNVSTLELGDSALYLCASSLDSSTGELFFGEGSRLTVL.

The rearrangement uses TRBV4-2 and TRBJ1-5, with D hard to call. Germline V gene data show CDR1 as LGHNA and CDR2 as YNFKEQ. The CDR3 is 13 residues long. Trimming pared 1 base from V and 5 bases from J, leaving 6 bases between. In DNA, the CDR3 is TGTGCCAGCAGCCAAGGACTCGATCAGCCCCAGCATTTT. It translates to CASSQGLDQPQHF.

The chain couples TRBV7-2 to TRBJ1-2; D is undetermined. Germline V lookup: CDR1 SGHTA, CDR2 FQGNSA. The CDR3 has 13 amino acids. Trimming took off 1 base at V and 3 bases at J, with 6 bases between the two ends. CDR3 DNA sequence: TGTGCCAGCAGCTTAGGGGAGGACTATGGCTACACCTTC. It specifies CASSLGEDYGYTF.

This clone was counted a few times. The rearrangement joins TRBV5-5 to TRBJ1-2; D may be TRBD1 (5 bases). Trimming stripped 3 bases from V and 1 base from J, with 7 bases between. Germline CDR1 SGHKS, CDR2 YYEKEE (reference sequence). This CDR3 contains 13 residues. As DNA, the CDR3 is TGTGCCAGCAGCTCGACAGTTAACTATGGCTACACCTTC. Translated, it gives CASSSTVNYGYTF.

The gene calls are TRBV7-6 and TRBJ1-4, with D tentatively TRBD1 (5 bases). The germline V and J ends were trimmed by 1 base and 2 bases, with 20 bases remaining between them. The CDR3 length is 19 residues. In germline, CDR1 is SGHVS, CDR2 FNYEAQ. The chain's CDR3 is CASSLDLTLQGATNEKLFF. DNA for the CDR3: TGTGCCAGCAGCTTAGACCTTACCCTGCAGGGTGCGACTAATGAAAAACTGTTTTTT. Filled out from reference TRBV7-6 and TRBJ1-4, the complete variable domain reads GAGVSQSPRYKVTKRGQDVALRCDPISGHVSLYWYRQALGQGPEFLTYFNYEAQQDKSGLPNDRFSAERPEGSISTLTIQRTEQRDSAMYRCASSLDLTLQGATNEKLFFGSGTQLSVL.

CDR3 coding DNA: TGTGCCAGTAGTAATCCGAAAGAGGGCAGTGGGAATGAGCAGTTCTTC. Translation: CASSNPKEGSGNEQFF. The V call is TRBV19, the J call TRBJ2-1; D is possibly TRBD2 (5 bases). This CDR3 region has 16 residues. The germline V gene encodes CDR1 LNHDA and CDR2 SQIVND (reference sequence). The ends were cut back, 4 bases at V and 7 bases at J, with 20 bases in the middle.

V is TRBV5-6 and J is TRBJ1-1; TRBD1 might be the D (5 bases). Trimming shortened V by 2 bases and J by 11 bases, and 13 bases separated the two germline ends. The length of the CDR3 is 12 residues. Germline V CDR1 and CDR2: SGHDT, YYEEEE. The CDR3 DNA reads as TGTGCCAGCAGCTTCAGGGAACGAAGTGCTTTCTTT. Its protein is CASSFRERSAFF.

The chain joins TRBV3-1 (or the pseudogene TRBV3-2) to TRBJ1-1; D gene unclear. Per germline, CDR1 LGHDT and CDR2 YNNKEL (reference sequence). V was pared by 0 bases and J by 5 bases, with 10 bases between. The CDR3 loop spans 14 amino acids. In nucleotides, the CDR3 is TGTGCCAGCAGCCAAGACGCGGGTTCGACTGAAGCTTTCTTT. This encodes CASSQDAGSTEAFF.

CDR3 protein: CAWSQGQENSPLHF. The CDR3 DNA sequence: TGTGCCTGGAGTCAAGGACAGGAAAATTCACCCCTCCACTTT. The V gene is TRBV30, the J gene TRBJ1-6; the match to TRBD1 covers 7 bases. In germline, CDR1 is GTSNPN, CDR2 SVGIG (reference sequence). The length of the CDR3 is 14 residues. J gave up 7 bases and V 2 bases, and 5 bases lay outside the gene matches.

The chain combines TRBV3-1 (or the pseudogene TRBV3-2) with TRBJ1-2; D is uncertain. This CDR3 contains 13 residues. Trimming left V 1 base short and J 7 bases short, with 10 bases between. Per germline, CDR1 LGHDT and CDR2 YNNKEL (reference sequence). The DNA of the CDR3 is TGTGCCAGCAGCCAAGGGCAGGCTCTTGGCTACACCTTC. This translates into CASSQGQALGYTF.

The chain recombines TRBV10-3 with TRBJ2-5; the D gene is possibly TRBD2 (5 bases). The V end was cut by 4 bases, the J end by 5 bases, with 11 bases between. Germline V CDR1 and CDR2: ENHRY, SYGVKD. The CDR3 loop spans 13 amino acids. CDR3 coding DNA: TGTGCCATCAGTGCGGGGAGTGGGGAGACCCAGTACTTC. Amino acid sequence: CAISAGSGETQYF.

The chain uses TRBV19 and TRBJ1-3, with TRBD1 identical over 11 bases. CDR3 size: 16 residues. CDR1 and CDR2 from the germline V gene are LNHDA and SQIVND (reference sequence). The V gene end was trimmed by 3 bases and the J gene end by 4 bases; junction bases not matched to a gene: 5. In DNA form, the CDR3 reads TGTGCCAGTAGTATTGGACAGGGGGCGTCCGGAAACACCATATATTTT. Translated, it gives CASSIGQGASGNTIYF.

This clone came up a few times. The J gene is TRBJ1-2, the V gene TRBV5-1; D ambiguous. Trimming pared 4 bases from V and 2 bases from J, leaving 12 bases between. The length of the CDR3 is 14 residues. The germline V gene has CDR1 SGHRS and CDR2 YFSETQ. CDR3 loop: CASSPHEGNYGYTF. The CDR3 nucleotides read TGCGCCAGCAGCCCCCATGAGGGCAACTATGGCTACACCTTC.

The CDR3 bases are TGTGCCAGTAGTATGCGCGGCCCAGAGTCGAACTATGGCTACACCTTC. This translates into CASSMRGPESNYGYTF. The chain combines TRBV19 with TRBJ1-2; D uncertain. This CDR3 has 16 amino acids. Trimming cost V 3 bases and J 2 bases, with 16 bases left between them. CDR1 and CDR2 from the germline V gene are LNHDA and SQIVND (reference sequence).

The chain employs TRBV21-1 and TRBJ1-1; whether TRBD1, the table's D call, matches the DNA was not checked. TRBV21-1 is flagged as a pseudogene. The CDR3 length is 16 residues. As DNA, the CDR3 is TGTGCCAGCAGCAAAGCGCTTTCGACAGACAGCACTGAAGCTTTCTTT. Residues: CASSKALSTDSTEAFF.

The chain recombines TRBV4-1 with TRBJ1-1; no firm D call. The CDR3 is 14 amino acids. The V gene's germline CDR1 is MGHRA and CDR2 YSYEKL. Trimming cost V 2 bases and J 10 bases, with 17 bases left between them. CDR3 sequence reads: CASSQPSDKELAFF. The CDR3 DNA reads TGCGCCAGCAGCCAACCTTCCGACAAAGAACTAGCTTTCTTT.